This TCR beta chain was profiled in a study of blood T cell repertoires in COVID-19. Study summary: Sites across the United States, Italy and Spain contributed samples from acute and convalescent COVID-19. T cells, B-cell-depleted T cells, or PBMCs provided the cDNA or gDNA that served as material.

V shed 0 bases, J shed 3 bases, and the junction held 2 bases outside the gene matches. The length of the CDR3 is 14 residues. Germline loops: CDR1 SGHKS, CDR2 YYEKEE (reference sequence). Per the original methods: Reference gene primer amplification yielded estimated nucleated cell counts. Profiled with immunoSEQ multiplex PCR; TCRdb holds only in-frame clones, not every one. V and J calls and clone size are those listed in that table; D and trimming were worked out from the DNA. The table records 55,000 or so clones, roughly 85% of them present only once. This clone was counted once. The sample comprised peripheral blood. The receptor comes from a human donor in a cohort sampled during active COVID-19. The chain recombines TRBV5-5 with TRBJ2-5; 7 bases match TRBD1. CDR3 protein: CASSLAGTEETQYF. The CDR3 coding sequence is TGTGCCAGCAGCTTGGCCGGGACAGAAGAGACCCAGTACTTC.